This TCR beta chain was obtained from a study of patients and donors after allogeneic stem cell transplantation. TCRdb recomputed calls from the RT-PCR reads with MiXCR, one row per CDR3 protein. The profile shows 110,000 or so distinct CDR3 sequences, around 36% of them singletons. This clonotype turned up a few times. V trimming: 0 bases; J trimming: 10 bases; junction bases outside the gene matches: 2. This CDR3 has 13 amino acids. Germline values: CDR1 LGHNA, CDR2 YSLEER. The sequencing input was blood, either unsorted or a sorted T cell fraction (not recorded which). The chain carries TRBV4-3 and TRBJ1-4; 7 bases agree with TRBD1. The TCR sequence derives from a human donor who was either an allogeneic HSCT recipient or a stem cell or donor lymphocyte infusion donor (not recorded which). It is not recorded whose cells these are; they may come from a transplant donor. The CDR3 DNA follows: TGCGCCAGCAGCCAAGAGTCAGGGGGAAAACTGTTTTTT. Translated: CASSQESGGKLFF.